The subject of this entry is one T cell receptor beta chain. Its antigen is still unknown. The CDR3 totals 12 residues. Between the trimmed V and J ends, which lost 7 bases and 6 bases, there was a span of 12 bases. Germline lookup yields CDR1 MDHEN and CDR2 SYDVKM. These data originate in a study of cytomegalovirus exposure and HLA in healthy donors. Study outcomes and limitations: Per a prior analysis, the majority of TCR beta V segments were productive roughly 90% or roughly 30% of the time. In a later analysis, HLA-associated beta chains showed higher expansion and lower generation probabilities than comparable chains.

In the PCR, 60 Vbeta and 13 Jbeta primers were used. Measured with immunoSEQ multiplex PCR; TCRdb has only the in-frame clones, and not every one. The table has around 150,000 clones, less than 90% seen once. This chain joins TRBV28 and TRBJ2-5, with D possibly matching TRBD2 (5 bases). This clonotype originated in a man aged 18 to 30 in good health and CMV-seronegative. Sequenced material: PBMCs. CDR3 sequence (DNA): TGTGCCAGCAACGAGGGTAGAAAGACCCAGTACTTC. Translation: CASNEGRKTQYF.